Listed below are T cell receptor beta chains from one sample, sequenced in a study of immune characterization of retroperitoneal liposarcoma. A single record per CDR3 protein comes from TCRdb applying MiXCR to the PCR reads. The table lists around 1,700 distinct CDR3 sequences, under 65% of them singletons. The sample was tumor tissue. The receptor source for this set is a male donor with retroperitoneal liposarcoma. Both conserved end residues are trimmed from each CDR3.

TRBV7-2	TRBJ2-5	ASSGRKGETQY
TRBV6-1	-	ASGSGPHNEQY
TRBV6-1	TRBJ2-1	ASSSRQGGSGQF
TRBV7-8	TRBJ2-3	ASQTGYTDTQY
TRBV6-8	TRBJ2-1	ASSLTGYEQF
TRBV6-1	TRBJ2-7	ASSSGTGTYEQY
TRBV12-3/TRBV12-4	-	ASSLEGAEQF
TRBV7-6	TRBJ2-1	ASSLAHRPERNEQF
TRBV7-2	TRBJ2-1	ASSLRVTSGRFYNEQF
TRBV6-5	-	ASSYDSSGGAGEQF
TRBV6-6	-	ASSLGLAGGPGNEQF
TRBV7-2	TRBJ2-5	ASSLGTRKETQY
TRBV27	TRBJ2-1	ATQVWNEQF
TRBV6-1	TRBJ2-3	ASSEGWGFGTDTQY
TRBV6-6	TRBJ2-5	ASSYVSPASRGETQY
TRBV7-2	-	ASSPWPRGGLEQF
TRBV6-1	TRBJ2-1	ASSDLSGGANEQF
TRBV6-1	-	AILRNPGVVETQF
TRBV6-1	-	ASSDLREQY
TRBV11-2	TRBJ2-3	ASSLAGGAPDTQY
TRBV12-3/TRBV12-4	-	ASTPGRVSGRRYEQY
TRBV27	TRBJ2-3	ASSSRTSGAADTQY
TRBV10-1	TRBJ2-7	AISSWGRSSYEQY
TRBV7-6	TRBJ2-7	ASSLGPTQDGYEQY
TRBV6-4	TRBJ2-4	ASSEFPPGQGGNEQY
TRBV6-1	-	ASFAPAGSEQY
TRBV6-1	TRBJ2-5	ASSVGSGQETQY
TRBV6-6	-	ASSTRQAAYEQY
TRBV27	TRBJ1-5	ASSPPLAGANQPQH
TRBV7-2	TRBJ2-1	ASSLGTSTYNEQF
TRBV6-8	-	ASSPDGLRSYEQY
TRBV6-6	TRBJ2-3	ASRRDTQY
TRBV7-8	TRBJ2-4	ASSLVPGTGLYEQY
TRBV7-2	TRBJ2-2	ASLGTSGRAAGELF
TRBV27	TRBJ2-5	ASNYRGWTQY
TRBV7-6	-	ASSLQPGTGTTGTQLVQY
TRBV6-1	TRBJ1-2	ASIIAGGYGYT
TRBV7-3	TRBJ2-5	ASSSRTSGEQY
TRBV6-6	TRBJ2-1	ASSYGRGWSYEQF
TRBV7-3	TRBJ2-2	ASSWTANTGELF
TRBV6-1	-	ASSGPGQGYYEQY
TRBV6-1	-	ASSDRGSSYEQY
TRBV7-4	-	ASSLSGTGLYEQY
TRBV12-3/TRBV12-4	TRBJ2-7	ASSSYIAGGQY
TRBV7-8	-	ASSALHRGLDYEQY
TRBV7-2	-	ASNPGGTITYEQY
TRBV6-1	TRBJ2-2	ASSRPGQPNTGELF
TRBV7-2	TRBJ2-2	ASSRQGNTGELF
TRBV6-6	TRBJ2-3	ASSYSTREPTDTQY